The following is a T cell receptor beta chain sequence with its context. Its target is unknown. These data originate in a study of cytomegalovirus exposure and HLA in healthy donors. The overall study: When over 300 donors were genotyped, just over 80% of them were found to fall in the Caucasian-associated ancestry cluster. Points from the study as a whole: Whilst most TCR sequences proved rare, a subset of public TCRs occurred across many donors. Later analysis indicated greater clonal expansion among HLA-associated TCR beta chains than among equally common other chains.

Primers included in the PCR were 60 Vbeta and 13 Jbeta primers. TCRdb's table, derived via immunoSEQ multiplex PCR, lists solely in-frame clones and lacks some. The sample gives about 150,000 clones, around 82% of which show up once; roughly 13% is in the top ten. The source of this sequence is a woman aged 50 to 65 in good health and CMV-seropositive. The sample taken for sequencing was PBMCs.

The CDR3 DNA is TGTGCCAGTAGTGGCCGGACTTTCGGCGAGCAGTACTTC. This gives the protein CASSGRTFGEQYF. The chain combines TRBV19 with TRBJ2-7, with D possibly TRBD2 on 5 matching bases. From germline, CDR1 is LNHDA and CDR2 SQIVND (reference sequence). The CDR3 is made up of 13 amino acids. V was cut by 5 bases and J by 6 bases, with 14 bases left in between. The whole variable domain, filled in from reference TRBV19 and TRBJ2-7, reads DGGITQSPKYLFRKEGQNVTLSCEQNLNHDAMYWYRQDPGQGLRLIYYSQIVNDFQKGDIAEGYSVSREKKESFPLTVTSAQKNPTAFYLCASSGRTFGEQYFGPGTRLTVT.